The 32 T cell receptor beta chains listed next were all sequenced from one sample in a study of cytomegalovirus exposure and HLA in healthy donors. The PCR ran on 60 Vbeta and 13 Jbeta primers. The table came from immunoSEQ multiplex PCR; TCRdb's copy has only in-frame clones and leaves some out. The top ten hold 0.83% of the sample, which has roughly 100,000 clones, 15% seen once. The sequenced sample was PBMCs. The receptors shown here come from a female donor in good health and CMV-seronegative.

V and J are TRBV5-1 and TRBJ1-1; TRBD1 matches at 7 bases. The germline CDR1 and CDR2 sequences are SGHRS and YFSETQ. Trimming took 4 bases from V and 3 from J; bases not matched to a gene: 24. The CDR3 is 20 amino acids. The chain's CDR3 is CASSHKSNRDSPVPHTEAFF. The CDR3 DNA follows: TGCGCCAGCAGCCACAAGTCGAATAGGGACAGCCCGGTCCCCCACACTGAAGCTTTCTTT.

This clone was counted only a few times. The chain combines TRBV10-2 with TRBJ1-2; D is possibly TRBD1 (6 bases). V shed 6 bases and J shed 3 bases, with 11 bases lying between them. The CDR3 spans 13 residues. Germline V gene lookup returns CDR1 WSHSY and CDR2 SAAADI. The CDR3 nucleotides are TGCGCCAGCAGCCCACAGGGAGACTATGGCTACACCTTC. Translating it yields CASSPQGDYGYTF.

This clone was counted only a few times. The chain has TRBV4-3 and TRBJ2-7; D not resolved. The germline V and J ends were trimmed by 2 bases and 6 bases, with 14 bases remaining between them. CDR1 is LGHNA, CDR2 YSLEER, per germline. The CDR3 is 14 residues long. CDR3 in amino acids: CASSQFLSTVEQYF. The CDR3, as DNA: TGCGCCAGCAGCCAATTTCTAAGCACGGTCGAGCAGTACTTC.

CDR3 bases: TGTGCCAGCAGTGACATCGGACTAGCGGGGGGGCCGTGGACAGATACGCAGTATTTT. This gives the protein CASSDIGLAGGPWTDTQYF. This chain connects TRBV2 to TRBJ2-3; TRBD2 agrees at 15 bases. CDR1 and CDR2 (germline): SNHLY, FYNNEI. The CDR3 contains 19 residues. Losses at the gene ends were 3 bases for V and 3 bases for J; bases not matched to a gene: 10.

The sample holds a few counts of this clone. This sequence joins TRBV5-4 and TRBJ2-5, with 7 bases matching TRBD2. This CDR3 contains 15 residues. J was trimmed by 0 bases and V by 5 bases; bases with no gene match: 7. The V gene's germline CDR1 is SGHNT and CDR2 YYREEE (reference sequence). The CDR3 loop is CASSFRREDQETQYF. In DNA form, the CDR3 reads TGTGCCAGCAGTTTCCGCCGGGAGGACCAAGAGACCCAGTACTTC.

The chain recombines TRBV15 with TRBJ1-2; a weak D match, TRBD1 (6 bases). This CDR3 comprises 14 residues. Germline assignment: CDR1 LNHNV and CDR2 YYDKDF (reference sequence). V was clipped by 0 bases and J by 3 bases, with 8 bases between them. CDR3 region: CATSRENRDYGYTF. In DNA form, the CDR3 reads TGTGCCACCAGCAGAGAGAACAGGGACTATGGCTACACCTTC.

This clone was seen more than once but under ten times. In nucleotides, the CDR3 is TGTGCCAGCAGCTCCGCCTCGGCCGGGGAGCTGTTTTTT. Its protein product is CASSSASAGELFF. The chain joins TRBV7-2 to TRBJ2-2, with unresolved D. CDR1 and CDR2 from the germline V gene are SGHTA and FQGNSA. Trimming removed 4 bases from V and 6 bases from J, with 9 bases in between. The CDR3 consists of 13 residues.

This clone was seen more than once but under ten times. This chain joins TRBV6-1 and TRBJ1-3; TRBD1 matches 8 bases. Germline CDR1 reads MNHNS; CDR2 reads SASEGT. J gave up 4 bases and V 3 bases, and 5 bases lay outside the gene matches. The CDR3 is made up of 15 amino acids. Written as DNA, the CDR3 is TGTGCCAGCAGTGATCATTGGACAGGGGGAAACACCATATATTTT. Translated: CASSDHWTGGNTIYF.

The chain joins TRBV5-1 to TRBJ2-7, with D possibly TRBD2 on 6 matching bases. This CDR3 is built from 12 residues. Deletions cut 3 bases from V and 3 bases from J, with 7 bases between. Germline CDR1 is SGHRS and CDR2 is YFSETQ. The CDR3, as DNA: TGCGCCAGCAGCTCGGGGGACTACGAGCAGTACTTC. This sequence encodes CASSSGDYEQYF. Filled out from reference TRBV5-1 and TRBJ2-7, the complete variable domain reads KAGVTQTPRYLIKTRGQQVTLSCSPISGHRSVSWYQQTPGQGLQFLFEYFSETQRNKGNFPGRFSGRQFSNSRSEMNVSTLELGDSALYLCASSSGDYEQYFGPGTRLTVT.

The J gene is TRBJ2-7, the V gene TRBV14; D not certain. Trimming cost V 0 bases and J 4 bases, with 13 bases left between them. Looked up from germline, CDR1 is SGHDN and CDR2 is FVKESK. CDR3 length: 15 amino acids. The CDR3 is CASSQERTKSYEQYF. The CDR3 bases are TGTGCCAGCAGCCAAGAACGAACTAAATCTTACGAGCAGTACTTC. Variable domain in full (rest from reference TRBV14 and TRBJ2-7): EAGVTQFPSHSVIEKGQTVTLRCDPISGHDNLYWYRRVMGKEIKFLLHFVKESKQDESGMPNNRFLAERTGGTYSTLKVQPAELEDSGVYFCASSQERTKSYEQYFGPGTRLTVT.

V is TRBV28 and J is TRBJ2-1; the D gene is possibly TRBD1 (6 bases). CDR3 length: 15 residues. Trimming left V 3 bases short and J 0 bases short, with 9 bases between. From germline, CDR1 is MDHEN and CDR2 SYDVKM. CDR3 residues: CASSFTGSSYNEQFF. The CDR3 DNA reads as TGTGCCAGCAGTTTTACAGGGAGCTCCTACAATGAGCAGTTCTTC.

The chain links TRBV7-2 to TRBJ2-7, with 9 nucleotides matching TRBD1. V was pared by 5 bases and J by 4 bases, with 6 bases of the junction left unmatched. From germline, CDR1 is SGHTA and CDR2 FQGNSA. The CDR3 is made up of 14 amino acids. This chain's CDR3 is CASSIGQGKYEQYF. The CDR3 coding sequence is TGTGCCAGCAGCATTGGACAGGGGAAGTACGAGCAGTACTTC. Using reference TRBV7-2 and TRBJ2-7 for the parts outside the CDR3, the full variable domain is GAGVSQSPSNKVTEKGKDVELRCDPISGHTALYWYRQSLGQGLEFLIYFQGNSAPDKSGLPSDRFSAERTGGSVSTLTIQRTQQEDSAVYLCASSIGQGKYEQYFGPGTRLTVT.

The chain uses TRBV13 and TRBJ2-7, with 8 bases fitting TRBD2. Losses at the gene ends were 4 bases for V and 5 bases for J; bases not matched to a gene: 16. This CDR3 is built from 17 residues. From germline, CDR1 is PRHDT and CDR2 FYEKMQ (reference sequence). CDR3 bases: TGTGCCAGCAGCTCCCTTCGGGTTAGCGGGATTAACGACGAGCAGTACTTC. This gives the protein CASSSLRVSGINDEQYF.

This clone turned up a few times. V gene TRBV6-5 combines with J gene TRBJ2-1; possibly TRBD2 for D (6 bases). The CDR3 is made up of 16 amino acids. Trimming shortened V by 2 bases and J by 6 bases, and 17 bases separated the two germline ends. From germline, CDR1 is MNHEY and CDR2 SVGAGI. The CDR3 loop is CASSYRAGYGANEQFF. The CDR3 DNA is TGTGCCAGCAGTTACAGGGCGGGGTATGGGGCCAATGAGCAGTTCTTC.

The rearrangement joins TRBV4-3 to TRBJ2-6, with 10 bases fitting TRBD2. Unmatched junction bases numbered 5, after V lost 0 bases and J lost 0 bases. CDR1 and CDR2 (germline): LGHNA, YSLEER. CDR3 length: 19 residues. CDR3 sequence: CASSQDRLAGYSGANVLTF. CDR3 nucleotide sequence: TGCGCCAGCAGCCAAGATCGACTAGCGGGTTACTCTGGGGCCAACGTCCTGACTTTC.

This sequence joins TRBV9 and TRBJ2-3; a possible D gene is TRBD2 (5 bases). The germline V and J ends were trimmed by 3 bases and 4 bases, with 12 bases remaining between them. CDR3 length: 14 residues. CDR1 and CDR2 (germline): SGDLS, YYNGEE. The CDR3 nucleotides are TGTGCCAGCAGCGGAGCGGTGAGTGCAGATACGCAGTATTTT. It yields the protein CASSGAVSADTQYF. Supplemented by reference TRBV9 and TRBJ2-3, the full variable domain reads DSGVTQTPKHLITATGQRVTLRCSPRSGDLSVYWYQQSLDQGLQFLIQYYNGEERAKGNILERFSAQQFPDLHSELNLSSLELGDSALYFCASSGAVSADTQYFGPGTRLTVL.

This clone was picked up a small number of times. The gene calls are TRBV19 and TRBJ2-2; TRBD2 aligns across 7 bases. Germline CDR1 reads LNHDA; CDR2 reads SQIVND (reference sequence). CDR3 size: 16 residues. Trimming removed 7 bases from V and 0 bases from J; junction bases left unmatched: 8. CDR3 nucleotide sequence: TGTGCCAGTACCAAGAGGGAGGGATCGAACACCGGGGAGCTGTTTTTT. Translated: CASTKREGSNTGELFF.

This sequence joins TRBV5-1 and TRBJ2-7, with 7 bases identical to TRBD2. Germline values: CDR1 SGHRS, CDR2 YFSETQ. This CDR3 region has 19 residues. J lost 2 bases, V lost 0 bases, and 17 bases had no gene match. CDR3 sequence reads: CASSLVPLGLVVTTYEQYF. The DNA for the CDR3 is TGCGCCAGCAGCTTGGTACCCCTCGGACTAGTCGTAACTACCTACGAGCAGTACTTC. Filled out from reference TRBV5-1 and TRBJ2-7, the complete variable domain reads KAGVTQTPRYLIKTRGQQVTLSCSPISGHRSVSWYQQTPGQGLQFLFEYFSETQRNKGNFPGRFSGRQFSNSRSEMNVSTLELGDSALYLCASSLVPLGLVVTTYEQYFGPGTRLTVT.

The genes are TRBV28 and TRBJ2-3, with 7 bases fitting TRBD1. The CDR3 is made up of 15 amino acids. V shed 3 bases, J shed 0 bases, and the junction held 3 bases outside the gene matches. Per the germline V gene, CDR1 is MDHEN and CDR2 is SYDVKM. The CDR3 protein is CASSFEGASTDTQYF. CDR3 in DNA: TGTGCCAGCAGTTTCGAGGGGGCCAGCACAGATACGCAGTATTTT. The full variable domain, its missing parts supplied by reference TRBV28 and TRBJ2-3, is DVKVTQSSRYLVKRTGEKVFLECVQDMDHENMFWYRQDPGLGLRLIYFSYDVKMKEKGDIPEGYSVSREKKERFSLILESASTNQTSMYLCASSFEGASTDTQYFGPGTRLTVL.

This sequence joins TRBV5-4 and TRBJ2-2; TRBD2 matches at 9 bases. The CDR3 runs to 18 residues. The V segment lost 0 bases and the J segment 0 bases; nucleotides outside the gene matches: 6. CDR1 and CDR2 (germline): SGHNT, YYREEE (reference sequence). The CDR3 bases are TGTGCCAGCAGCTTGGCGGGTAGCGGGGGTACGAACACCGGGGAGCTGTTTTTT. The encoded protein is CASSLAGSGGTNTGELFF.

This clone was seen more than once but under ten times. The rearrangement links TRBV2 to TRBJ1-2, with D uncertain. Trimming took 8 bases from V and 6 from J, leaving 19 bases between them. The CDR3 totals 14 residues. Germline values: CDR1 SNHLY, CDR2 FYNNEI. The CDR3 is CASGQSQSINGYTF. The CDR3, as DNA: TGTGCCAGCGGGCAATCGCAGAGCATTAATGGCTACACCTTC.

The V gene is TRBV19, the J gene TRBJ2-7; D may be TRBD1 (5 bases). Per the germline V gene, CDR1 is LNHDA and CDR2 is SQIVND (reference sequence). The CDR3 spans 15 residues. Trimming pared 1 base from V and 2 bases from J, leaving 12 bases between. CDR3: CASSIAQGRPYEQYF. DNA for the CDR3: TGTGCCAGTAGTATAGCGCAGGGTAGGCCCTACGAGCAGTACTTC.

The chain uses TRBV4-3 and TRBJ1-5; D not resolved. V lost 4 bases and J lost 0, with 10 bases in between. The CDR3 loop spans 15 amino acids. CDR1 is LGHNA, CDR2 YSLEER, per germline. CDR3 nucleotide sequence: TGCGCCAGCAGCCCCGAGGCTTATAGCAATCAGCCCCAGCATTTT. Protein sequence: CASSPEAYSNQPQHF.

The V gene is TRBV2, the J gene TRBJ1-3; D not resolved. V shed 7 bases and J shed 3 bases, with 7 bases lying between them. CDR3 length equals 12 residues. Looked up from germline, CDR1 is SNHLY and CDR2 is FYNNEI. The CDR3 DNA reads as TGTGCCAGCACCACCTATGGAAACACCATATATTTT. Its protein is CASTTYGNTIYF.

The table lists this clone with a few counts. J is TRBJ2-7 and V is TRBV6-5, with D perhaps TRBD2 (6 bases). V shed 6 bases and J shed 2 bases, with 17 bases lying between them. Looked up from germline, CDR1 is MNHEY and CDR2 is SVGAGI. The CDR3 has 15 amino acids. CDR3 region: CASSRTGTATYEQYF. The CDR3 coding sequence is TGTGCCAGCAGCCGGACCGGGACTGCGACCTACGAGCAGTACTTC.

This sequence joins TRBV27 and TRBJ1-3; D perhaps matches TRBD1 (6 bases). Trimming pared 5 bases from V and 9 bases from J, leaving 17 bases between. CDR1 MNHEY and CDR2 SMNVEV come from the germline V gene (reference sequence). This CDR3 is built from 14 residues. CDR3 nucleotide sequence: TGTGCCAGCAGTGCGACAGGACCGGGGAGCACCATATATTTT. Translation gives CASSATGPGSTIYF.

CDR3 in amino acids: CASSSPLQGNYEQYF. In DNA, the CDR3 is TGTGCCAGCAGTTCGCCGCTACAGGGGAACTACGAGCAGTACTTC. This chain uses TRBV27 with TRBJ2-7; TRBD1 agrees at 7 bases. The V gene end was trimmed by 4 bases and the J gene end by 3 bases; junction bases not matched to a gene: 9. This CDR3 is built from 15 residues. The germline CDR1 and CDR2 sequences are MNHEY and SMNVEV (reference sequence).

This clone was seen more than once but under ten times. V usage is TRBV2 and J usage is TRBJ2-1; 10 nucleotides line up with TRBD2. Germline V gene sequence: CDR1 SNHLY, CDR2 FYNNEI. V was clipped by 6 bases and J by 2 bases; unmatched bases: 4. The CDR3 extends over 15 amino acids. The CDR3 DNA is TGTGCCAGCAGCCTTCTAGCGGGGGCCTACAATGAGCAGTTCTTC. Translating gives CASSLLAGAYNEQFF.

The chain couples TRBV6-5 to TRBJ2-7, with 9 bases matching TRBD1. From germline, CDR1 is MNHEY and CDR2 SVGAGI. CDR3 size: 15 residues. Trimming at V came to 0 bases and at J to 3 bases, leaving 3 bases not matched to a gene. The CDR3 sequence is CASSYSPGQGYEQYF. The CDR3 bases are TGTGCCAGCAGTTACTCTCCGGGACAGGGCTACGAGCAGTACTTC.

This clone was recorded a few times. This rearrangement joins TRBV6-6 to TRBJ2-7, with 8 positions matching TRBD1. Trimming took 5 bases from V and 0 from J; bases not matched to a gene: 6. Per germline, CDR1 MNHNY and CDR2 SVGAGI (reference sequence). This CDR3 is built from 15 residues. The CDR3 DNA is TGTGCCAGCAGTGGCCGGGACAGGAGCTCCTACGAGCAGTACTTC. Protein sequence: CASSGRDRSSYEQYF.

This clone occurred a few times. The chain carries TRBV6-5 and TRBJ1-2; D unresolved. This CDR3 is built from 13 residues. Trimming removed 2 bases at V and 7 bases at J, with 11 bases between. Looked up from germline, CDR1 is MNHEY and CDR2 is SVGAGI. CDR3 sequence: CASSYSSPGGYTF. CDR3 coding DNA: TGTGCCAGCAGTTACAGTAGTCCGGGTGGCTACACCTTC.

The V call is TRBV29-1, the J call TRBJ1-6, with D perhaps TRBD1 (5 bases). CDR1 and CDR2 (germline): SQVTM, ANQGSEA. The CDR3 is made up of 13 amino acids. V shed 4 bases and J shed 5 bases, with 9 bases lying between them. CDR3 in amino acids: CSVGRDDNSPLHF. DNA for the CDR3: TGCAGCGTTGGGAGGGACGATAATTCACCCCTCCACTTT.